This entry describes one TCR beta chain. The antigen is not known. Clones were sequenced by immunoSEQ multiplex PCR, and TCRdb holds only the in-frame ones, with some missing. In the table there are about 46,000 clones, around 91% of which are singletons. On the day of bone marrow donation, the related graft donor provided peripheral blood. These data belong to a study of T cells after posttransplantation cyclophosphamide. Whole-study findings and limits: Recipient CMV seropositivity and CMV reactivation strongly tracked TRB clonality.

The TCR sequence derives from a woman in her forties or fifties in good health and a related stem cell transplant donor. Sequencing was done on a sample of PBMCs.

The CDR3 bases are TGTGCCAGCAGCACCACTAGCGGGGGCACAGATACGCAGTATTTT. Amino acids: CASSTTSGGTDTQYF. The chain is built from TRBV7-2 and TRBJ2-3, with 10 bases matching TRBD2. J was trimmed by 1 base and V by 5 bases; bases with no gene match: 3. Germline V gene data show CDR1 as SGHTA and CDR2 as FQGNSA. The CDR3 contains 15 residues.